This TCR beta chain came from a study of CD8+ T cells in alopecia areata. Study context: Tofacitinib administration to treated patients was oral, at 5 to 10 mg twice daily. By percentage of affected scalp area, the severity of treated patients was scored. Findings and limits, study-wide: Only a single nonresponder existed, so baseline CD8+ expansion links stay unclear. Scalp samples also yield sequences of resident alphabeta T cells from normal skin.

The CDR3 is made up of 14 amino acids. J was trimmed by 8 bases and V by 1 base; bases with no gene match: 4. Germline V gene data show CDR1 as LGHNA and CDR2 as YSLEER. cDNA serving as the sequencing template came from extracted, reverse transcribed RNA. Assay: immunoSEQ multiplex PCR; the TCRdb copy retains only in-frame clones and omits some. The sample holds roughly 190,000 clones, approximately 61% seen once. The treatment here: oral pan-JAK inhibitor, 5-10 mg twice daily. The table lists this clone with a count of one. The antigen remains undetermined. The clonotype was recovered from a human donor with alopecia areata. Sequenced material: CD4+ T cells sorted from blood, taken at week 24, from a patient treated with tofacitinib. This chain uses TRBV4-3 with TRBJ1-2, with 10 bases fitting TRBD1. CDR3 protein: CASSQGQGAIGYTF. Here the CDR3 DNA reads TGCGCCAGCAGCCAAGGACAGGGGGCGATAGGCTACACCTTC.